A single sample is the source of the 19 T cell receptor beta chains below, sequenced in a study of T cell clones after liver transplantation. Assay: immunoSEQ multiplex PCR; the TCRdb copy retains only in-frame clones and omits some. Here the sample spans approximately 71,000 clones, 90% to 95% being singletons. The sample here was CD4+ T cells from blood, taken about 25 months after liver transplant. All receptors come from a human patient who received a liver transplant. Some T cells may be transferred from the graft donor.

The chain combines TRBV6-1 with TRBJ2-7; D might be TRBD1 (5 bases). Trimming left V 6 bases short and J 2 bases short, with 17 bases between. The CDR3 sequence is 15 residues long. CDR1 MNHNS and CDR2 SASEGT come from the germline V gene. The CDR3 region is CASSLTGVLTYEQYF. The CDR3 DNA sequence: TGTGCCAGCAGCTTAACAGGCGTTCTTACCTACGAGCAGTACTTC.

The chain combines TRBV4-2 with TRBJ2-7; a possible D gene is TRBD2 (5 bases). There are 18 residues in the CDR3. V was cut by 1 base and J by 3 bases, with 22 bases left in between. Germline CDR1 reads LGHNA; CDR2 reads YNFKEQ. CDR3 DNA sequence: TGTGCCAGCAGCCAAGTTCTCTCGGTGGGGAGCGAGCGCTACGAGCAGTACTTC. Its protein product is CASSQVLSVGSERYEQYF.

V and J are TRBV30 and TRBJ1-2, with D uncertain. Trimming removed 3 bases from V and 2 bases from J, with 10 bases in between. Germline CDR1 GTSNPN, CDR2 SVGIG (reference sequence). The CDR3 loop spans 13 amino acids. This CDR3 is CAWRGNLNYGYTF. In DNA, the CDR3 is TGTGCCTGGAGAGGGAATTTAAACTATGGCTACACCTTC.

The chain recombines TRBV27 with TRBJ1-5, with D maybe TRBD1 (5 bases). V was trimmed by 4 bases and J by 2 bases, leaving 9 bases between them. The V gene's germline CDR1 is MNHEY and CDR2 SMNVEV (reference sequence). The CDR3 totals 14 residues. The CDR3 sequence: CASSSLQGNQPQHF. CDR3 in DNA: TGTGCCAGCAGTTCCCTACAGGGCAATCAGCCCCAGCATTTT.

The rearrangement links TRBV5-6 to TRBJ2-7; D is possibly TRBD2 (6 bases). The CDR3 sequence is 14 residues long. CDR1 and CDR2 (germline): SGHDT, YYEEEE. V lost 4 bases and J 7 bases, leaving 18 bases between the germline ends. The CDR3 sequence: CASSPGLFRGEQYF. Written as DNA, the CDR3 is TGTGCCAGCAGCCCGGGACTTTTCCGGGGTGAGCAGTACTTC.

V usage is TRBV21-1 and J usage is TRBJ1-3; TRBD1 reflects the table's D call only, with no check against the DNA. TRBV21-1 is tagged as a pseudogene. This CDR3 has 18 residues. CDR3 sequence reads: CASSNGKGGSGGGNTIYF. DNA of the CDR3: TGTGCCAGCAGCAATGGGAAGGGAGGGTCAGGGGGCGGAAACACCATATATTTT.

This chain links TRBV11-2 with TRBJ2-5; TRBD1 matches at 10 bases. CDR1 is SGHAT, CDR2 FQNNGV, per germline. This CDR3 has 15 amino acids. J gave up 5 bases and V 6 bases, and 9 bases lay outside the gene matches. In DNA, the CDR3 is TGTGCCAGCAGTCTCGGGACAGGGGTGGGGGAGACCCAGTACTTC. Its translation: CASSLGTGVGETQYF.

The chain recombines TRBV5-6 with TRBJ1-5; D is unresolved. This CDR3 contains 15 residues. Germline loops: CDR1 SGHDT, CDR2 YYEEEE. Trimming stripped 1 base from V and 3 bases from J, with 11 bases between. The CDR3 here is CASSLTPAFNQPQHF. CDR3 sequence (DNA): TGTGCCAGCAGCTTGACGCCGGCCTTCAATCAGCCCCAGCATTTT. The variable domain in full, with the rest retrieved from reference TRBV5-6 and TRBJ1-5, is DAGVTQSPTHLIKTRGQQVTLRCSPKSGHDTVSWYQQALGQGPQFIFQYYEEEERQRGNFPDRFSGHQFPNYSSELNVNALLLGDSALYLCASSLTPAFNQPQHFGDGTRLSIL.

V gene TRBV7-8 combines with J gene TRBJ2-4; the D is unclear. Trimming removed 2 bases from V and 5 bases from J, with 19 bases in between. The CDR3 length is 17 residues. The germline CDR1 and CDR2 sequences are SGHVS and FQNEAQ. The CDR3 DNA is TGTGCCAGCAGCTTAAATGCGGCCTTATTAATTCAAAACATTCAGTACTTC. Its translation is CASSLNAALLIQNIQYF. Supplemented by reference TRBV7-8 and TRBJ2-4, the full variable domain reads GAGVSQSPRYKVAKRGQDVALRCDPISGHVSLFWYQQALGQGPEFLTYFQNEAQLDKSGLPSDRFFAERPEGSVSTLKIQRTQQEDSAVYLCASSLNAALLIQNIQYFGAGTRLSVL.

The V call is TRBV5-1, the J call TRBJ2-7, with 9 positions matching TRBD1. CDR1 is SGHRS, CDR2 YFSETQ, per germline. Losses at the gene ends were 4 bases for V and 5 bases for J; bases not matched to a gene: 7. The CDR3 totals 14 residues. Here the CDR3 DNA reads TGCGCCAGCAGCACCACAGGGGGCAGTGACGAGCAGTACTTC. It specifies CASSTTGGSDEQYF.

The chain has TRBV7-2 and TRBJ2-2, with 7 bases lining up with TRBD1. In germline, CDR1 is SGHTA, CDR2 FQGNSA. V shed 5 bases and J 5 bases; nucleotides not matched to a gene: 8. The CDR3 is made up of 15 amino acids. CDR3 in DNA: TGTGCCAGCAGCACCCGGGACAGAGCGACCGGGGAGCTGTTTTTT. Its protein product is CASSTRDRATGELFF.

The gene calls are TRBV29-1 and TRBJ1-1; the D gene is possibly TRBD1 (5 bases). Germline CDR1 and CDR2: SQVTM and ANQGSEA. Trimming removed 6 bases from V and 1 base from J, with 15 bases in between. The CDR3 totals 14 residues. The CDR3, as DNA: TGCAGCGTCGATACCCGACAGAAGAACACTGAAGCTTTCTTT. Translating gives CSVDTRQKNTEAFF.

This clone was seen a single time. The V and J genes are TRBV11-3 and TRBJ2-3; D unresolved. The ends were cut back, 0 bases at V and 1 base at J, with 8 bases in the middle. Germline CDR1 SGHNT, CDR2 YENEEA. This CDR3 is 15 amino acids long. The CDR3 is CASSLDQMGTDTQYF. The CDR3 coding sequence is TGTGCCAGCAGCTTAGATCAGATGGGCACAGATACGCAGTATTTT.

To note about this clone: The final CDR3 position lacks the conserved phenylalanine or tryptophan, pointing to a likely read error. It is unclear where the CDR3 begins or ends on the DNA, so no DNA is shown, and the CDR3 is as TCRdb lists it. The chain combines TRBV25-1 with TRBJ2-7; the table names TRBD1, a call not compared with the DNA. Termini included, the CDR3 measures 11 amino acids. The germline CDR1 and CDR2 sequences are MGHDK and SYGVNS. The CDR3 sequence: CAGAPGTGYYH.

This clone was seen only once. J is TRBJ2-1 and V is TRBV7-8; 11 bases align to TRBD2. V dropped 6 bases and J dropped 0; count of bases not matched to a gene: 16. Germline V gene lookup returns CDR1 SGHVS and CDR2 FQNEAQ. CDR3 length: 20 residues. The DNA of the CDR3 is TGTGCCAGCAGTATGATCGGAGGACTAGCGGGCCTTAGCTCCTACAATGAGCAGTTCTTC. Translating gives CASSMIGGLAGLSSYNEQFF.

This rearrangement joins TRBV5-4 to TRBJ1-4; 9 bases match TRBD1. The V gene's germline CDR1 is SGHNT and CDR2 YYREEE (reference sequence). Trimming removed 2 bases from V and 8 bases from J; junction bases left unmatched: 7. The length of the CDR3 is 15 residues. CDR3 DNA sequence: TGTGCCAGCAGCTTCGGAAGGACAGGGGTCGAAAAACTGTTTTTT. Translation gives CASSFGRTGVEKLFF.

The chain carries TRBV19 and TRBJ2-7; 8 bases match TRBD1. V shed 6 bases, J shed 3 bases, and the junction held 10 bases outside the gene matches. The CDR3 spans 15 residues. Germline assignment: CDR1 LNHDA and CDR2 SQIVND (reference sequence). The CDR3 bases are TGTGCCAGTAGCCCTAAAGTAACAGGGGGCTACGAGCAGTACTTC. Protein: CASSPKVTGGYEQYF.

This chain links TRBV21-1 with TRBJ2-4. TRBV21-1 is a pseudogene segment. The CDR3 is 12 amino acids. CDR3 loop: CASRGSKNIQYF. The CDR3 DNA reads as TGTGCCAGCAGGGGGTCCAAAAACATTCAGTACTTC.

The rearrangement links TRBV18 to TRBJ2-1; 8 nucleotides match TRBD1. The CDR3 covers 16 residues. In germline, CDR1 is KGHSH, CDR2 LQKENI. Losses at the gene ends were 1 base for V and 0 bases for J; bases not matched to a gene: 2. As DNA, the CDR3 is TGTGCCAGCTCACCACGGACAGGGAGCTCCTACAATGAGCAGTTCTTC. Its protein product is CASSPRTGSSYNEQFF.